The rows below give T cell receptor beta chains drawn from one sample of a study of shared T cell receptors in the human thymus. This table comes from immunoSEQ multiplex PCR, and its TCRdb copy is limited to in-frame clones, with some not included. The data show hundreds of thousands of clones, with 70% to 90% seen just once and around 0.0099% held by the top ten. A further study also used this sample, focusing on human thymus T cells.

The specimen was thymocytes. These receptors were obtained from a girl under three years old with a congenital heart defect. CDR3s include the opening cysteine and the closing phenylalanine or tryptophan. The D gene is left open where the match is weak. Rows may omit the clone size; those that give it use once, few, many or a size class.

NA	NA	TRBV25-1	TRBJ2-5	TGTGCCAGCAGAGGGGGGGGAGAGGAGACCCAGTACTTC	CASRGGGEETQYF
NA	TRBD1	TRBV27	TRBJ1-5	TGTGCCAGCAGTTTGGGGACTGGACAGGGGGGAGGACCCCAGCATTTT	CASSLGTGQGGGPQHF
NA	NA	TRBV5-1	TRBJ1-2	TGCGCCAGCAAATACGGCCGGGGGTATGGCTACACCTTC	CASKYGRGYGYTF
NA	NA	TRBV4-3	TRBJ2-3	TGCGCCAGCAGCCAAGTCTGGGGGCCTCCAGATACGCAGTATTTT	CASSQVWGPPDTQYF
few	TRBD1	TRBV20-1	TRBJ2-7	TGCAGTGCTACAGGGGGCGGCGAGCAGTACTTC	CSATGGGEQYF
NA	TRBD1	TRBV4-3	TRBJ1-5	TGCGCCAGCAGCCAAGCCCCGGACAGGGTCAATCAGCCCCAGCATTTT	CASSQAPDRVNQPQHF
NA	NA	TRBV9	TRBJ1-5	TGTGCCAGCAGCGTTGGGCGGGGCAACCATAGCAATCAGCCCCAGCATTTT	CASSVGRGNHSNQPQHF
NA	TRBD1	TRBV2	TRBJ1-5	TGTGCCAGCAGTGACTCTCCGGGAGGGACAGGGTCGGATCAGCCCCAGCATTTT	CASSDSPGGTGSDQPQHF
once	TRBD1	TRBV4-1	TRBJ1-1	TGCGCCAGCAGCCACGGGACAGTGAACACTGAAGCTTTCTTT	CASSHGTVNTEAFF
NA	NA	TRBV28	TRBJ2-7	TGTGCCAGCAGTCCGGTCTACTACGAGCAGTACTTC	CASSPVYYEQYF